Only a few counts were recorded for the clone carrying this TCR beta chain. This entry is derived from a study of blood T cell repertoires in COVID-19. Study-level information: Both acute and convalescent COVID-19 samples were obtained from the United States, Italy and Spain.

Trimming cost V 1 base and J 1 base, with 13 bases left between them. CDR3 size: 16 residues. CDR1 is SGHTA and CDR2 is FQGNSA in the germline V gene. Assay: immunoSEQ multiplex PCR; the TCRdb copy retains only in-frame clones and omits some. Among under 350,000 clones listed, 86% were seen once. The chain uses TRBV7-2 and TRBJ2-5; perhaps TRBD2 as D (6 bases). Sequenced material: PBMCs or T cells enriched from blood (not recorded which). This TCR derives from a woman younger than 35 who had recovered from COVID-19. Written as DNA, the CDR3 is TGTGCCAGCAGCTTAGGGGGCGGGGCGCTCCAAGAGACCCAGTACTTC. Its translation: CASSLGGGALQETQYF.